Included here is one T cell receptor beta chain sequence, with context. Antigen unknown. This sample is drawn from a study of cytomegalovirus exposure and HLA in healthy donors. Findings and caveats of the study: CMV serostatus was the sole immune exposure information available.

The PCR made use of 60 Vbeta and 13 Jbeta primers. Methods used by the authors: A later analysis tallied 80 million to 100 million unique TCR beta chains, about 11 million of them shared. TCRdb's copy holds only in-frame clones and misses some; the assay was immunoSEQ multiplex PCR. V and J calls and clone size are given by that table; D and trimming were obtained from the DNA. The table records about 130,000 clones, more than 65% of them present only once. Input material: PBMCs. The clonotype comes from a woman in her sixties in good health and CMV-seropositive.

This chain's CDR3 is CASSSLGGAEGEKLFF. CDR3 DNA: TGTGCCAGCAGCTCCCTAGGGGGGGCCGAAGGGGAAAAACTGTTTTTT. This sequence joins TRBV11-1 and TRBJ1-4; D possibly corresponds to TRBD1 (6 bases). Germline V gene lookup returns CDR1 SGHAT and CDR2 FQDESV (reference sequence). CDR3 length: 16 amino acids. V was cut by 4 bases and J by 8 bases, with 20 bases left in between.